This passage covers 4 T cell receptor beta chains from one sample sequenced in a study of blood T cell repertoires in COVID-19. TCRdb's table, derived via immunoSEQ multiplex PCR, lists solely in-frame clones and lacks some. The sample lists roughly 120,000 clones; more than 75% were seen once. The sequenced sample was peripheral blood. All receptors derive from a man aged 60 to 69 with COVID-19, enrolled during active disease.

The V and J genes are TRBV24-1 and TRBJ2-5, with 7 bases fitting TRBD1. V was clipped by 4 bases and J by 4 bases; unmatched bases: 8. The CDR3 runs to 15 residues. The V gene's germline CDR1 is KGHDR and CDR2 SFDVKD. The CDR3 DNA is TGTGCCACCAGTGACTCGGGACAGCTCCTAGAGACCCAGTACTTC. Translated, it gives CATSDSGQLLETQYF.

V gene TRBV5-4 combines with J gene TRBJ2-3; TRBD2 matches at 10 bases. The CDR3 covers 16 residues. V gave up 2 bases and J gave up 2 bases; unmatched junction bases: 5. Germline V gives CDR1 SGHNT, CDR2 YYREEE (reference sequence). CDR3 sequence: CASSLRLAGPTDTQYF. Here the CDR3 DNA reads TGTGCCAGCAGCTTAAGACTAGCGGGCCCCACAGATACGCAGTATTTT.

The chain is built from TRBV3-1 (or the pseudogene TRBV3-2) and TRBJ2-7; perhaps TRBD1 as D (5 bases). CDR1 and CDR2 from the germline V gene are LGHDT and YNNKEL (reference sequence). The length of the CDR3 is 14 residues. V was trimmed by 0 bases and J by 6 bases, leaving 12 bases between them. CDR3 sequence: CASSQDISGREQYF. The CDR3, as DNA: TGTGCCAGCAGCCAAGATATTTCAGGGCGCGAGCAGTACTTC.

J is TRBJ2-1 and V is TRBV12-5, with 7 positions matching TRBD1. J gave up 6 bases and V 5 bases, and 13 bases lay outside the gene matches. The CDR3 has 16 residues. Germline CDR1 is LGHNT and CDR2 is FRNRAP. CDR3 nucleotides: TGTGCTAGTGGTACAGGGGCGAATAGATGGGGCAATGAGCAGTTCTTC. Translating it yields CASGTGANRWGNEQFF.